The 19 T cell receptor beta chains reported below all come from one sample, sequenced in a study of tumor and adjacent non-tumor tissue in lung cancer. This sample's RNA came from whole unsorted tissue. Distant lung tissue was collected more than 3 cm away from the tumor edge. The library came from three nested PCR rounds adapted from ARM-PCR protocols. Each CDR3 protein gets one entry after TCRdb re-called the multiplex PCR reads with MiXCR. The data hold tens of thousands of distinct CDR3 sequences, with roughly 75% observed a single time. Sample: distant non-tumor lung tissue. The receptors come from a woman between 45 and 60 years old with non-small cell lung cancer.

This clonotype was counted once. The genes are TRBV29-1 and TRBJ2-1, with 12 bases that match TRBD2. The germline V gene has CDR1 SQVTM and CDR2 ANQGSEA. J was trimmed by 5 bases and V by 8 bases; bases with no gene match: 7. The CDR3 has 14 residues. The CDR3 bases are TGCAGCCTGCGGACTAGCGGGGTAAACAATGAGCAGTTCTTC. Its protein is CSLRTSGVNNEQFF.

A note on this clonotype: At one of its ends the junction is not consistent with the germline gene, which may arise from a read error. This rearrangement joins TRBV4-2 to TRBJ1-4; maybe TRBD1 (5 bases). Germline V CDR1 and CDR2: LGHNA, YNFKEQ. The CDR3 is made up of 16 amino acids. CDR3 sequence: CASNQHDSATNEKLFF. CDR3 nucleotides: TGTGCCAGCAACCAACATGACAGTGCGACTAATGAAAAACTGTTTTTT.

The chain employs TRBV11-2 and TRBJ2-1, with 11 bases fitting TRBD2. Germline lookup yields CDR1 SGHAT and CDR2 FQNNGV. This CDR3 is 15 amino acids long. Trimming took 5 bases from V and 13 from J; bases not matched to a gene: 13. The CDR3: CASSTVGTSGNNQFF. In DNA, the CDR3 is TGTGCCAGCAGCACAGTCGGGACTAGCGGCAATAACCAGTTCTTC. Drawing the rest from reference TRBV11-2 and TRBJ2-1, the complete variable domain is EAGVAQSPRYKIIEKRQSVAFWCNPISGHATLYWYQQILGQGPKLLIQFQNNGVVDDSQLPKDRFSAERLKGVDSTLKIQPAKLEDSAVYLCASSTVGTSGNNQFFGPGTRLTVL.

In regard to this clonotype: Without the conserved terminal phenylalanine or tryptophan, this CDR3 likely stems from a read error. The V call is TRBV20-1, the J call TRBJ1-5; 12 nucleotides match TRBD1. J was trimmed by 1 base and V by 7 bases; bases with no gene match: 11. Germline V gene sequence: CDR1 DFQATT, CDR2 SNEGSKA (reference sequence). This CDR3 has 17 residues. The CDR3 protein is CSVAGTGGVLSNQPQHY. The CDR3 bases are TGCAGTGTTGCTGGGACAGGGGGCGTCCTGAGCAATCAGCCCCAGCATTAT.

A remark on this clonotype: The CDR3 does not close with the conserved phenylalanine or tryptophan, likely indicating a read error. The chain links TRBV4-1 to TRBJ1-3, with D maybe TRBD1 (6 bases). The CDR3 is made up of 16 amino acids. CDR1 is MGHRA and CDR2 is YSYEKL in the germline V gene. In DNA form, the CDR3 reads TGCGCCATCAGCCAAAGGGGGGGTATCTCTGGAGACACCATATATATT. Translated, it gives CAISQRGGISGDTIYI.

A note on this clonotype: The junction shows a germline mismatch at one end, possibly a read error. This sequence joins TRBV11-2 and TRBJ2-2; 7 bases agree with TRBD1. CDR3 length: 18 amino acids. Germline lookup yields CDR1 SGHAT and CDR2 FQNNGV. This CDR3 reads CASSSTAYRGLNTGELLF. In DNA form, the CDR3 reads TGTGCCAGTAGCTCCACCGCATACAGGGGATTGAACACCGGGGAGCTGTTATTT.

As to this clonotype: A read error may produce the germline difference seen at one junction end. This chain links TRBV12-3 or TRBV12-4 with TRBJ2-2; D perhaps matches TRBD2 (5 bases). The CDR3 consists of 13 residues. The CDR3 sequence is CASSLMGTGELHF. CDR3 DNA: TGTGCCAGCAGTTTAATGGGCACCGGGGAGCTGCATTTT.

This clonotype was picked up a small number of times. Just one base apart from a much larger clone, this may be a read error. The chain employs TRBV4-3 and TRBJ2-2; TRBD2 matches at 12 bases. The CDR3 runs 16 residues. In germline, CDR1 is LGHNA, CDR2 YSLEER. The CDR3, as DNA: TGCGCCAGCAGCCAAGGGACTAGCGGGAACACCGGGGAGCTGCTTTTT. Translated, it gives CASSQGTSGNTGELLF.

As regards this clonotype: This may stem from a read error, because a much larger clone lies one nucleotide away. The V gene is TRBV20-1, the J gene TRBJ2-3; D perhaps matches TRBD2 (6 bases). Germline V CDR1 and CDR2: DFQATT, SNEGSKA (reference sequence). The CDR3 has 13 amino acids. CDR3 nucleotides: TGCAGTGCGGGAGGCCCAAGCATAGATACGCAGTATTTT. Its translation: CSAGGPSIDTQYF.

Points on this clonotype: Relative to the germline gene, one junction end is altered; a read error may explain this. The CDR3 here is CTSRSSGGSDTQYF. The DNA for the CDR3 is TGTACCAGCAGATCCAGCGGGGGCTCAGATACGCAGTATTTT. V gene TRBV11-2 combines with J gene TRBJ2-3, with 8 positions matching TRBD2. Germline CDR1 and CDR2: SGHAT and FQNNGV. There are 14 residues in the CDR3. The whole variable domain, remainder taken from reference TRBV11-2 and TRBJ2-3, is EAGVAQSPRYKIIEKRQSVAFWCNPISGHATLYWYQQILGQGPKLLIQFQNNGVVDDSQLPKDRFSAERLKGVDSTLKIQPAKLEDSAVYLCTSRSSGGSDTQYFGPGTRLTVL.

Of note for this clonotype: Without the conserved terminal phenylalanine or tryptophan, this CDR3 likely stems from a read error. The DNA is omitted, as the CDR3 cannot be located on it reliably, and the CDR3 follows TCRdb's listing. The V call is TRBV11-2, the J call TRBJ2-7; the table's D call, TRBD1, has no DNA check behind it. Ends included, the CDR3 has 15 residues. Germline CDR1 reads SGHAT; CDR2 reads FQNNGV. CDR3 amino acids: CASSSGTGRTYEEYL.

This clonotype has a handful of counts. The rearrangement uses TRBV7-3 and TRBJ2-1, with a possible D match to TRBD1 (6 bases). This CDR3 comprises 13 residues. V dropped 5 bases and J dropped 6 bases, with 11 bases sitting between them. Germline-derived CDR1 and CDR2 are SGHTA and FQGTGA. Here the CDR3 reads CASSTGHSNEQFF. DNA for the CDR3: TGTGCCAGCAGCACGGGACACTCCAATGAGCAGTTCTTC. The whole variable domain, filled in from reference TRBV7-3 and TRBJ2-1, reads GAGVSQTPSNKVTEKGKYVELRCDPISGHTALYWYRQSLGQGPEFLIYFQGTGAADDSGLPNDRFFAVRPEGSVSTLKIQRTERGDSAVYLCASSTGHSNEQFFGPGTRLTVL.

This clonotype was observed a handful of times. This may be a read error: a much more frequent sequence differs by one nucleotide. The gene calls are TRBV12-3 or TRBV12-4 and TRBJ2-3; tentative D call: TRBD2 (6 bases). This CDR3 comprises 12 residues. The V and J ends lost 5 bases and 6 bases respectively, with 9 bases between them. In DNA form, the CDR3 reads TGTGCCAGCAGTCATGGGGGGGATACGCAGTATTTT. It codes for CASSHGGDTQYF.

Notes on this clonotype: The junction departs from germline at one end; a sequencing error may be responsible. The V gene is TRBV4-1, the J gene TRBJ2-1; 8 bases are shared with TRBD2. The CDR3 spans 19 residues. Germline CDR1 MGHRA, CDR2 YSYEKL. DNA of the CDR3: TGCGCCAGCAGCCACCCGGGACTAGTGGGAGGGAACCACTACTATGAGCAGTTCTTC. This encodes CASSHPGLVGGNHYYEQFF.

This clonotype was recorded a few times. CDR3 amino acids: CASSSLTGANTGELFF. The CDR3 coding sequence is TGTGCCAGCAGCTCCTTGACAGGGGCTAACACCGGGGAGCTGTTTTTT. The chain uses TRBV7-8 and TRBJ2-2; 8 bases line up with TRBD1. This CDR3 has 16 amino acids. V was pared by 4 bases and J by 2 bases, with 6 bases of the junction left unmatched. The V gene's germline CDR1 is SGHVS and CDR2 FQNEAQ.

This clonotype was found many times. The chain employs TRBV6-2 or TRBV6-3 and TRBJ2-7; D possibly uses TRBD1 or TRBD2 (5 bases each). The germline V gene has CDR1 MNHEY and CDR2 SVGEGT. The CDR3 runs 15 residues. The germline V and J ends were trimmed by 5 bases and 1 base, with 15 bases remaining between them. The CDR3 loop is CASSPYRDPSYEQYF. CDR3 DNA: TGTGCCAGCAGTCCCTACCGGGACCCTTCCTACGAGCAGTACTTC.

This clonotype was observed a handful of times. This clone may be a read error of a much larger clone one base away. This chain connects TRBV20-1 to TRBJ2-1; TRBD1 aligns across 7 bases. Germline CDR1 DFQATT, CDR2 SNEGSKA (reference sequence). This CDR3 spans 12 amino acids. The CDR3 region is CSASRQGNEQLF. The CDR3 DNA sequence: TGCAGTGCTAGTAGACAGGGCAATGAGCAGTTATTC.

This clonotype was seen at least ten times. V is TRBV4-1 and J is TRBJ1-2, with no clear D. V was shortened by 1 base and J by 6 bases, with 15 bases between the two germline ends. Germline-derived CDR1 and CDR2 are MGHRA and YSYEKL. The CDR3 extends over 15 amino acids. CDR3 sequence: CASSQGSAPDDGYTF. CDR3 in DNA: TGCGCCAGCAGCCAAGGTTCAGCCCCAGACGATGGCTACACCTTC.

On this clonotype itself: At one boundary the junction diverges from the germline segment, which might be a read error. The chain has TRBV28 and TRBJ2-1; D gene ambiguous. Per germline, CDR1 MDHEN and CDR2 SYDVKM. This CDR3 has 14 residues. The CDR3 protein is CTSNRHAPYNEQFF. The CDR3 DNA reads TGTACCAGCAATAGGCATGCCCCCTACAATGAGCAGTTCTTC.